One T cell receptor beta chain is described in this entry. What it recognizes is unknown. This sample is part of a study of T cell clonotyping in hematopoietic cell transplantation. Regarding the study as a whole: Higher Inverse Simpson Index values in graft donor and pretransplant recipient predicted broader posttransplant TCR diversity. CD4 and CD8 repertoire contributions could not be separated without sorting. After transplant, recipient diversity fell while pathologically expanded clonotypes grew through day 180.

Time point of the sample: recipient sample about 28 days before transplant, after cytoreduction. The germline V gene has CDR1 MNHEY and CDR2 SMNVEV (reference sequence). The CDR3 extends over 14 amino acids. V lost 5 bases to trimming and J lost 0 bases, with 9 bases between them. Repertoires were generated with immunoSEQ multiplex PCR, while TCRdb's copy carries only in-frame clones and drops some. Of under 30,000 clones listed, approximately 80% are singletons. The receptor was derived from a woman aged 25 to 39 with chronic myeloid leukemia. Some clones in this sample may be carry-over from other donors' samples. Specimen: peripheral blood mononuclear cells, collected before stem cell transplant. The V and J genes are TRBV27 and TRBJ2-3; maybe TRBD1 (5 bases). The CDR3 loop is CASSTGHSTDTQYF. CDR3 DNA: TGTGCCAGCAGTACCGGACATAGCACAGATACGCAGTATTTT.